This T cell receptor (beta chain) was captured in a study of CXCR3-negative and CXCR3-positive naive CD8 T cells. About the study: Each library gave roughly 1.6 +/- 0.3 million of approximately 150 million TRB reads.

This CDR3 region has 11 residues. Germline V gene lookup returns CDR1 SEHNR and CDR2 FQNEAQ (reference sequence). UMI-labeled TRB cDNA libraries were prepared by 5' RACE. For each CDR3 protein, TCRdb gives one entry from its re-call of the 5' RACE reads, without DNA. This sample contains about 40,000 distinct CDR3 sequences. The sequence derives from a human donor in good health. Some clones in this sample may be carry-over from other donors' samples. Sequenced sample: memory CD8+ T cells from blood. The chain combines TRBV7-9 with TRBJ2-7. The CDR3 sequence: CASSFLYEQYF.